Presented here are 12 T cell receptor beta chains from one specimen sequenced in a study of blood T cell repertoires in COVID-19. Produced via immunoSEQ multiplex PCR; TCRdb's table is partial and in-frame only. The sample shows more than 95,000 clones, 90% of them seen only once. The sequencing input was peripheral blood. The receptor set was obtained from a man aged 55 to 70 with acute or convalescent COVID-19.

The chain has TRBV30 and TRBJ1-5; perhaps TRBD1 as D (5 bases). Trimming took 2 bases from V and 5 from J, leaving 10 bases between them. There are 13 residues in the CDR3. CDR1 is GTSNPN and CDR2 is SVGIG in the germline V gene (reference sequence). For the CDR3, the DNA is TGTGCCTGGAGTAGGGGCGGAGATCAGCCCCAGCATTTT. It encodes CAWSRGGDQPQHF.

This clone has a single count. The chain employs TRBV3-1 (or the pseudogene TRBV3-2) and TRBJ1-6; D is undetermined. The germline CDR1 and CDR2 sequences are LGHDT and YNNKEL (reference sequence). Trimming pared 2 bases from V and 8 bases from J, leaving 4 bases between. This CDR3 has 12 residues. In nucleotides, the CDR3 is TGTGCCAGCAGCCAAACAGATTCACCCCTCCACTTT. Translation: CASSQTDSPLHF.

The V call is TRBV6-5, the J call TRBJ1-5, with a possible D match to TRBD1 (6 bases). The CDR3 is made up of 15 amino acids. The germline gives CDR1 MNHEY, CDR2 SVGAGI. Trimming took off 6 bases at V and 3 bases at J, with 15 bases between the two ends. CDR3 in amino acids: CASSYNRDPNQPQHF. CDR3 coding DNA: TGTGCCAGCAGCTATAACAGGGACCCCAATCAGCCCCAGCATTTT.

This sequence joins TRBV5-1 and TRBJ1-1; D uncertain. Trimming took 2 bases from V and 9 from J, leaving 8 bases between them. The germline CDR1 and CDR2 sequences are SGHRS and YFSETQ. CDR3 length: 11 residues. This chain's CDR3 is CASSLGLKAFF. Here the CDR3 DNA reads TGCGCCAGCAGCTTAGGACTGAAAGCTTTCTTT.

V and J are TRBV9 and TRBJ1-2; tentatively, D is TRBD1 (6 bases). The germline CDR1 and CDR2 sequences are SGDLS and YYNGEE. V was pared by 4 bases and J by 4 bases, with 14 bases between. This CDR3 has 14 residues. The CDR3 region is CASSSGGQGYGYTF. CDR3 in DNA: TGTGCCAGCAGCTCCGGGGGGCAGGGCTATGGCTACACCTTC.

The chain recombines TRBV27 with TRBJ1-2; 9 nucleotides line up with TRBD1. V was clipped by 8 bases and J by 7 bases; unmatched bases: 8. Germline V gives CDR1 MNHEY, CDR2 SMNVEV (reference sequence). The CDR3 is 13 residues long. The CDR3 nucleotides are TGTGCCAGCTCCTTGAACAGGGGGCTTGGCTACACCTTC. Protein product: CASSLNRGLGYTF.

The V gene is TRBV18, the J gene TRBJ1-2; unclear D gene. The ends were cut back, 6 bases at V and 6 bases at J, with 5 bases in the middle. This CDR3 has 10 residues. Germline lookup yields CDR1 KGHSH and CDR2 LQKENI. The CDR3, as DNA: TGTGCCAGCTCCCCCGATGGCTACACCTTC. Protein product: CASSPDGYTF.

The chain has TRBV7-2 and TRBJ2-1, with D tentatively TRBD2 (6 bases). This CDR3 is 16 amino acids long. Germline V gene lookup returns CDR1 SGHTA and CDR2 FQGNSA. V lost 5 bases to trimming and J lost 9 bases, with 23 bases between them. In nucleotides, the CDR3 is TGTGCCAGCAGCCACGGGCTAAGCAATGGGGGGATTGAGCAGTTCTTC. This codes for CASSHGLSNGGIEQFF.

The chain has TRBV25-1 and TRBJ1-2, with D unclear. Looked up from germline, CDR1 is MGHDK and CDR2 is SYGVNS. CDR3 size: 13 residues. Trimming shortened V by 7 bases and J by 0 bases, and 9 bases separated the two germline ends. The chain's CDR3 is CASTAGPNYGYTF. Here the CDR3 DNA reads TGTGCCAGCACCGCAGGCCCTAACTATGGCTACACCTTC.

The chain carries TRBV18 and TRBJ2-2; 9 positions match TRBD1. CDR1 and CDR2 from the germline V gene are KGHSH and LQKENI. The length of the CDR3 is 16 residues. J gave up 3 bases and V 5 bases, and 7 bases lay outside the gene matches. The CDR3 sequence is CASSGTGTGHTGELFF. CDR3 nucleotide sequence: TGTGCCAGCTCAGGAACCGGGACAGGGCACACCGGGGAGCTGTTTTTT.

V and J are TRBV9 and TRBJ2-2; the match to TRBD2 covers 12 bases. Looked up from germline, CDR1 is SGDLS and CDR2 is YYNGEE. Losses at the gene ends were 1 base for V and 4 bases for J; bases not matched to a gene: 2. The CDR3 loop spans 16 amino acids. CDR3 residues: CASSVTSGGSTGELFF. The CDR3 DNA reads TGTGCCAGCAGCGTAACTAGCGGGGGGTCCACCGGGGAGCTGTTTTTT.

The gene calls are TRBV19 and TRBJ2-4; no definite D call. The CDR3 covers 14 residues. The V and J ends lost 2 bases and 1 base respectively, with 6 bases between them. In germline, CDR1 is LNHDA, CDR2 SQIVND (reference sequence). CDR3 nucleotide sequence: TGTGCCAGTAGTATATCCGGGGCCAAAAACATTCAGTACTTC. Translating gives CASSISGAKNIQYF.